The 14 T cell receptor beta chains below come from one sample, sequenced in a study of naive and memory T cell subsets. No antigen has been assigned to these receptors. General study results and limits: Possibly reflecting memory cells re-expressing CD45RA, a few larger clonotypes occurred in naive repertoires, especially CD8.

The beta constant-region primer was an equimolar mix of two oligonucleotides covering TRBC1 and TRBC2. Nested alpha and beta constant-region primers with the SP2 primer drove four PCR rounds on ligated cDNA. TCRdb redid the calling of the UMI-ligation and nested PCR reads with MiXCR, one entry per CDR3 protein. The table has over 110,000 distinct CDR3 sequences, under 25% seen once. Sequenced input: naive CD8+ T cells from blood. These TCRs come from a human donor in good health.

V usage is TRBV20-1 and J usage is TRBJ1-2; D ambiguous. Germline V CDR1 and CDR2: DFQATT, SNEGSKA (reference sequence). V was shortened by 5 bases and J by 8 bases, with 18 bases between the two germline ends. This CDR3 has 13 amino acids. This CDR3 reads CSASKPEWHGYTF. CDR3 sequence (DNA): TGCAGTGCTTCAAAACCGGAGTGGCACGGCTACACCTTC.

This chain links TRBV6-1 with TRBJ2-1; TRBD2 might be the D (5 bases). V was shortened by 4 bases and J by 4 bases, with 11 bases between the two germline ends. Germline lookup yields CDR1 MNHNS and CDR2 SASEGT. The CDR3 extends over 14 amino acids. The CDR3 is CASSGEQIYNEQFF. The CDR3 nucleotides read TGTGCCAGCAGTGGGGAGCAGATATACAATGAGCAGTTCTTC.

The V and J genes are TRBV7-2 and TRBJ1-5; perhaps TRBD1 as D (5 bases). The CDR3 extends over 15 amino acids. Trimming removed 2 bases from V and 0 bases from J, with 8 bases in between. Germline CDR1 SGHTA, CDR2 FQGNSA. This CDR3 reads CASSLWGNSNQPQHF. In DNA, the CDR3 is TGTGCCAGCAGCTTATGGGGGAATAGCAATCAGCCCCAGCATTTT.

The gene calls are TRBV2 and TRBJ2-7; D unclear. The CDR3 is 13 residues long. The germline V and J ends were trimmed by 1 base and 2 bases, with 6 bases remaining between them. Germline loops: CDR1 SNHLY, CDR2 FYNNEI. The chain's CDR3 is CASSEGLPYEQYF. The DNA for the CDR3 is TGTGCCAGCAGTGAAGGACTTCCCTACGAGCAGTACTTC.

The V and J genes are TRBV28 and TRBJ2-7; 11 bases align to TRBD2. The CDR3 loop spans 16 amino acids. V lost 3 bases and J lost 6; bases outside the gene matches: 10. Germline V lookup: CDR1 MDHEN, CDR2 SYDVKM. CDR3 DNA sequence: TGTGCCAGCAGTTTGGGCCGGGCTAGCGGGAGGTTCGAGCAGTACTTC. It specifies CASSLGRASGRFEQYF.

The chain uses TRBV25-1 and TRBJ2-7, with TRBD1 matching 8 bases. Germline V lookup: CDR1 MGHDK, CDR2 SYGVNS. J was trimmed by 3 bases and V by 2 bases; bases with no gene match: 6. The CDR3 has 15 amino acids. Here the CDR3 DNA reads TGTGCCAGCAGTGAAACCGTCGGGACAGGCTACGAGCAGTACTTC. Protein sequence: CASSETVGTGYEQYF.

J is TRBJ2-1 and V is TRBV27, with TRBD2 as a possible D gene (6 bases). This CDR3 has 18 amino acids. V was cut by 1 base and J by 0 bases, with 16 bases left in between. CDR1 MNHEY and CDR2 SMNVEV come from the germline V gene (reference sequence). CDR3 region: CASSLYSMDYLSYNEQFF. CDR3 sequence (DNA): TGTGCCAGCAGTTTATATAGTATGGACTACCTCTCCTACAATGAGCAGTTCTTC.

This clonotype turned up a few times. The J gene is TRBJ2-1, the V gene TRBV4-3; D unclear. V lost 3 bases to trimming and J lost 9 bases, with 15 bases between them. This CDR3 has 14 residues. Germline V gene sequence: CDR1 LGHNA, CDR2 YSLEER. CDR3 protein: CASSQFGSLAEQFF. DNA of the CDR3: TGCGCCAGCAGCCAGTTTGGGTCCTTGGCTGAGCAGTTCTTC.

The V and J genes are TRBV12-3 or TRBV12-4 and TRBJ2-7; tentative D call: TRBD1 (7 bases). This CDR3 spans 14 amino acids. V was pared by 6 bases and J by 1 base, with 13 bases between. CDR3 coding DNA: TGTGCCAGCAGCTGGAGGGGGCAATCCTACGAGCAGTACTTC. Protein: CASSWRGQSYEQYF.

The gene calls are TRBV7-2 and TRBJ2-1, with D perhaps given as TRBD1 or TRBD2 (5 bases each). Germline V gives CDR1 SGHTA, CDR2 FQGNSA. Deletions cut 5 bases from V and 8 bases from J, with 19 bases between. The CDR3 has 15 residues. Here the CDR3 reads CASSAGRWEMDEQFF. CDR3 nucleotide sequence: TGTGCCAGCAGCGCAGGGCGGTGGGAGATGGATGAGCAGTTCTTC.

This sequence joins TRBV9 and TRBJ1-1; D is possibly TRBD1 (5 bases). From germline, CDR1 is SGDLS and CDR2 YYNGEE. The CDR3 sequence is 15 residues long. Trimming took 0 bases from V and 8 from J, leaving 17 bases between them. CDR3 in amino acids: CASSVGPPGSLEAFF. The CDR3 DNA reads as TGTGCCAGCAGCGTAGGGCCCCCAGGGTCGCTAGAAGCTTTCTTT.

CDR3 DNA sequence: TGTGCCAGCAGTTTCATCCGGGAGGGGAATGAGCAGTTCTTC. Its protein is CASSFIREGNEQFF. The rearrangement uses TRBV12-3 or TRBV12-4 and TRBJ2-1, with 8 bases that match TRBD2. J was trimmed by 7 bases and V by 3 bases; bases with no gene match: 5. The CDR3 consists of 14 residues.

This clonotype occurred a few times. This chain uses TRBV6-6 with TRBJ2-7; 10 nucleotides agree with TRBD2. The junction had 3 bases not matched to a gene; V was cut back by 4 bases and J by 0 bases. Germline CDR1 reads MNHNY; CDR2 reads SVGAGI (reference sequence). The CDR3 has 15 residues. CDR3 protein: CASSSRTSGSYEQYF. CDR3 sequence (DNA): TGTGCCAGCAGTTCGCGGACTAGCGGCTCCTACGAGCAGTACTTC.

This clonotype was observed at least ten times. The chain uses TRBV7-6 and TRBJ2-3; 9 positions match TRBD2. J gave up 5 bases and V 5 bases, and 14 bases lay outside the gene matches. CDR1 SGHVS and CDR2 FNYEAQ come from the germline V gene. The CDR3 totals 17 residues. The CDR3, as DNA: TGTGCCAGCAGCCAATACCTGCGGGAGGGCCCAGTAGATACGCAGTATTTT. This translates into CASSQYLREGPVDTQYF.